This T cell receptor beta chain was retrieved from a study of CD4+ T cells in melanoma. Study-level points and caveats: CD8+ T cell, macrophage and B cell function reportedly correlated with neoantigen-specific CD4+ T cells. Diverse differentiation states were reported for melanoma neoantigen-specific CD4+ T cells.

Assay: immunoSEQ multiplex PCR; the TCRdb copy retains only in-frame clones and omits some. This sample has 13,000 to 15,000 clones, with 62% found just once. To note about this clone: Its antigen remains unidentified.

Sequences were obtained from cells from a culture (not recorded whether cultured in vitro). The receptor's source is a human donor with melanoma.

The CDR3: CASSSDRDTEAFF. For the CDR3, the DNA is TGTGCCAGCAGCTCAGACAGGGACACTGAAGCTTTCTTT. The chain joins TRBV7-9 to TRBJ1-1; 7 positions agree with TRBD1. Trimming at V came to 4 bases and at J to 3 bases, leaving 2 bases not matched to a gene. The CDR3 has 13 residues. Germline V gene sequence: CDR1 SEHNR, CDR2 FQNEAQ (reference sequence).